The rows below give T cell receptor beta chains drawn from one sample of a study of T cells expressing NK-cell markers. After re-calling the 5' RACE reads, TCRdb lists one entry per CDR3 protein, DNA absent. The sample's table shows hundreds of thousands of distinct CDR3 sequences. The source material was blood T cells: a sorted CD56 or NKG2C T cell subset, CD4+ or CD8+ T cells, or bulk PBMC T cells (not recorded which). The receptors stem from a man between 18 and 35 years old in good health. The CDR3 runs from the conserved cysteine through the conserved F or W.

TRBJ2-5 | TRBV7-2 | CASSLFDLSETQYF
TRBJ2-6 | TRBV10-3 | CAISESRGQGSGANVLTF
TRBJ2-2 | TRBV11-2 | CASSFSPTGRVF
TRBJ2-3 | TRBV24-1 | CATSDPRGSGIRDTQYF
TRBJ1-1 | TRBV10-3 | CAISESNGMNTEAFF
TRBJ2-7 | TRBV4-3 | CASSQDISREQYF
TRBJ2-5 | TRBV15 | CATSRDPYGAETQYF
TRBJ2-5 | TRBV7-3 | CASSPQGAHRQETQYF
TRBJ1-2 | TRBV30 | CAWSVLDRGLYGYTF
TRBJ2-2 | TRBV25-1 | CASSEDRGRGLFF
TRBJ2-3 | TRBV14 | CASSQDQVADTQYF
TRBJ2-7 | TRBV5-1 | CASSALRTDRAYEQYF